One and the same sample provided the 20 T cell receptor beta chains below, sequenced in a study. Adaptor-ligated barcode primers were used to amplify TRBV12-4/TRBJ1-2 clonotypes. TCRdb independently ran MiXCR on the multiplex PCR reads; one entry per CDR3 protein. The sample comprises 950 or so distinct CDR3 sequences, under 6% of which are singletons, and about a third rests with the top ten. The specimen sequenced was tumor-infiltrating naive CD4+ T cells sorted from the breast tumor. This sample's subset: naive CD4+ T cells, CD4+CD45RA+CD25-. Source of these receptors: a female donor with breast cancer.

This clonotype was observed many times. The gene calls are TRBV12-3 or TRBV12-4 and TRBJ1-2; D remains unclear. The ends were cut back, 3 bases at V and 4 bases at J, with 18 bases in the middle. The CDR3 runs to 16 residues. Here the CDR3 DNA reads TGTGCCAGCAGTTTCGACTTCTGGACGGCCTCCTATGGCTACACCTTC. Encoded protein: CASSFDFWTASYGYTF.

This clonotype qualifies as medium-sized. The CDR3 nucleotides are TGTGCCAGCAGTATAGAGGGACAGGGAATAAACTATGGCTACACCTTC. It specifies CASSIEGQGINYGYTF. The chain recombines TRBV12-3 or TRBV12-4 with TRBJ1-2, with 9 bases that match TRBD1. V gave up 5 bases and J gave up 2 bases; unmatched junction bases: 9. This CDR3 has 16 amino acids.

This clonotype was seen a few times. V is TRBV12-3 or TRBV12-4 and J is TRBJ1-2; D perhaps matches TRBD1 (5 bases). The CDR3 runs to 12 residues. Trimming cost V 3 bases and J 6 bases, with 8 bases left between them. The CDR3, as DNA: TGTGCCAGCAGTTTGAGGGGTAATGGCTACACCTTC. Its protein product is CASSLRGNGYTF.

This clonotype was detected ten times or more. This chain uses TRBV12-3 or TRBV12-4 with TRBJ1-2; no reliable D call. This CDR3 comprises 18 residues. V shed 4 bases and J shed 8 bases, with 29 bases lying between them. CDR3 in amino acids: CASSSPTGRDKRSSGYTF. The DNA of the CDR3 is TGTGCCAGCAGTTCCCCAACTGGCCGGGATAAACGCAGCTCGGGCTACACCTTC.

In this sample, this clonotype is large. The chain couples TRBV12-3 or TRBV12-4 to TRBJ1-2; 7 nucleotides line up with TRBD1. The CDR3 is made up of 13 amino acids. The junction had 9 bases not matched to a gene; V was cut back by 8 bases and J by 6 bases. The CDR3 spells CASSDRRRDGYTF. As DNA, the CDR3 is TGTGCCAGCTCGGACAGGAGGCGAGATGGCTACACCTTC.

This clonotype was seen more than once but under ten times. V gene TRBV12-3 or TRBV12-4 combines with J gene TRBJ1-2; TRBD1 might be the D (5 bases). The CDR3 has 14 amino acids. The V and J ends lost 6 bases and 1 base respectively, with 12 bases between them. Here the CDR3 reads CASRTGTSNYGYTF. In nucleotides, the CDR3 is TGTGCCAGCAGAACCGGGACCAGTAACTATGGCTACACCTTC.

This clonotype is medium-sized (0.01 to 0.1%) within its sample. The rearrangement joins TRBV12-3 or TRBV12-4 to TRBJ1-2, with unresolved D. This CDR3 has 12 residues. Trimming removed 8 bases at V and 2 bases at J, with 9 bases between. CDR3 nucleotide sequence: TGTGCCAGCGGCTACAGCAACTATGGCTACACCTTC. This gives the protein CASGYSNYGYTF.

This clonotype appeared many times. The chain uses TRBV12-3 or TRBV12-4 and TRBJ1-2; unclear D gene. The V gene lost 3 bases and the J gene lost 6 bases, with 11 bases spanning the gap. The CDR3 consists of 13 residues. The CDR3 is CASSFSGADGYTF. As DNA, the CDR3 is TGTGCCAGCAGTTTCTCGGGCGCGGATGGCTACACCTTC.

This clonotype was observed many times. The chain employs TRBV12-3 or TRBV12-4 and TRBJ1-2, with 10 bases lining up with TRBD1. This CDR3 has 13 residues. J was trimmed by 4 bases and V by 6 bases; bases with no gene match: 2. The CDR3 loop reads CASSRDRGYGYTF. The DNA of the CDR3 is TGTGCCAGCAGCCGGGACAGGGGCTATGGCTACACCTTC.

In this sample, this clonotype is medium-sized. The genes are TRBV12-3 or TRBV12-4 and TRBJ1-2; no definite D call. The CDR3 is made up of 15 amino acids. V dropped 6 bases and J dropped 3 bases, with 17 bases sitting between them. CDR3 nucleotides: TGTGCCAGCAGAGGCCGGATGCTAGGGCACTATGGCTACACCTTC. Its protein is CASRGRMLGHYGYTF.

This clonotype is deemed large. V is TRBV12-3 or TRBV12-4 and J is TRBJ1-2, with D perhaps matching TRBD1 (5 bases). The CDR3 is made up of 13 amino acids. Trimming removed 6 bases from V and 0 bases from J, with 8 bases in between. The CDR3 sequence is CASSPTANYGYTF. Written as DNA, the CDR3 is TGTGCCAGCAGCCCGACAGCTAACTATGGCTACACCTTC.

This clonotype was seen many times. The chain employs TRBV12-3 or TRBV12-4 and TRBJ1-2, with D perhaps matching TRBD1 (5 bases). The CDR3 contains 14 residues. Trimming stripped 3 bases from V and 5 bases from J, with 13 bases between. CDR3 nucleotide sequence: TGTGCCAGCAGTTTCGGGACCGAACATTATGGCTACACCTTC. It yields the protein CASSFGTEHYGYTF.

This clonotype is classed as medium-sized (0.01 to 0.1%). The V call is TRBV12-3 or TRBV12-4, the J call TRBJ1-2, with D perhaps TRBD1 (5 bases). The V and J ends lost 2 bases and 4 bases respectively, with 8 bases between them. CDR3 length equals 13 residues. As DNA, the CDR3 is TGTGCCAGCAGTTTAACAGGCCTCTATGGCTACACCTTC. This sequence encodes CASSLTGLYGYTF.

This clonotype is medium-sized (0.01 to 0.1%). The J gene is TRBJ1-2, the V gene TRBV12-3 or TRBV12-4, with D unclear. This CDR3 comprises 14 residues. V was shortened by 6 bases and J by 0 bases, with 11 bases between the two germline ends. This CDR3 reads CASSSRKPNYGYTF. In DNA, the CDR3 is TGTGCCAGCAGCTCCAGGAAACCTAACTATGGCTACACCTTC.

Within the sample, this clonotype is medium-sized. The chain combines TRBV12-3 or TRBV12-4 with TRBJ1-2, with D hard to call. Trimming cost V 5 bases and J 5 bases, with 15 bases left between them. CDR3 length: 14 residues. CDR3 region: CASSRTSPGYGYTF. CDR3 bases: TGTGCCAGCAGTCGGACGAGCCCGGGATATGGCTACACCTTC.

The chain uses TRBV12-3 or TRBV12-4 and TRBJ1-2; D call uncertain. The germline V and J ends were trimmed by 5 bases and 4 bases, with 11 bases remaining between them. The CDR3 length is 13 residues. CDR3 DNA sequence: TGTGCCAGCAGTAAAGGGATTCTCTATGGCTACACCTTC. The encoded protein is CASSKGILYGYTF.

This chain links TRBV12-3 or TRBV12-4 with TRBJ1-2, with 10 positions matching TRBD1. CDR3 length equals 14 residues. Trimming cost V 5 bases and J 7 bases; bases outside gene matches: 7. The CDR3 nucleotides are TGTGCCAGCAGTCGGGACAGGGGAGTGGGTGGCTACACCTTC. Its translation: CASSRDRGVGGYTF.

By sample fraction, this clonotype is medium-sized. The V gene is TRBV12-3 or TRBV12-4, the J gene TRBJ1-2; 8 nucleotides line up with TRBD1. The CDR3 is made up of 13 amino acids. V lost 5 bases to trimming and J lost 8 bases; unmatched junction nucleotides: 7. The CDR3 DNA reads as TGTGCCAGCAGTCCCGGACAGGGTATGGGCTACACCTTC. This translates into CASSPGQGMGYTF.

This clonotype is medium-sized within its sample. The chain is built from TRBV12-3 or TRBV12-4 and TRBJ1-2, with unresolved D. V was clipped by 7 bases and J by 1 base, with 7 bases between them. The CDR3 is made up of 12 amino acids. CDR3 sequence (DNA): TGTGCCAGCACCGCGAATAACTATGGCTACACCTTC. This translates into CASTANNYGYTF.

By share of the sample, this clonotype is large. J is TRBJ1-2 and V is TRBV12-3 or TRBV12-4; D might be TRBD1 (5 bases). CDR3 length equals 14 residues. V dropped 4 bases and J dropped 6 bases, with 15 bases sitting between them. DNA for the CDR3: TGTGCCAGCAGTTCGACAGTTTTCCTTGATGGCTACACCTTC. Its translation is CASSSTVFLDGYTF.